This T cell receptor beta chain was retrieved from a study of blood T cell repertoires in COVID-19. The overall study: Sources were T cells, B-cell-depleted T cells, or PBMCs; the material itself was cDNA or gDNA.

The CDR3 runs to 15 residues. The ends lost 2 bases at V and 2 bases at J; junction bases unmatched: 5. CDR1 SGHRS and CDR2 YFSETQ come from the germline V gene. This clone was observed a handful of times. The sample has other DNA sequences that encode this CDR3 too. The protocol was immunoSEQ multiplex PCR, while the TCRdb copy is restricted to in-frame clones and leaves out a portion. The table has 170,000 or so clones, about 86% seen once. The specimen was peripheral blood. The TCR was taken from a man aged 50 to 60 with active or convalescent COVID-19. J is TRBJ2-5 and V is TRBV5-1, with TRBD2 matching 8 bases. The CDR3: CASSLSGGLQETQYF. The CDR3, as DNA: TGCGCCAGCAGCTTAAGCGGGGGCCTACAAGAGACCCAGTACTTC.